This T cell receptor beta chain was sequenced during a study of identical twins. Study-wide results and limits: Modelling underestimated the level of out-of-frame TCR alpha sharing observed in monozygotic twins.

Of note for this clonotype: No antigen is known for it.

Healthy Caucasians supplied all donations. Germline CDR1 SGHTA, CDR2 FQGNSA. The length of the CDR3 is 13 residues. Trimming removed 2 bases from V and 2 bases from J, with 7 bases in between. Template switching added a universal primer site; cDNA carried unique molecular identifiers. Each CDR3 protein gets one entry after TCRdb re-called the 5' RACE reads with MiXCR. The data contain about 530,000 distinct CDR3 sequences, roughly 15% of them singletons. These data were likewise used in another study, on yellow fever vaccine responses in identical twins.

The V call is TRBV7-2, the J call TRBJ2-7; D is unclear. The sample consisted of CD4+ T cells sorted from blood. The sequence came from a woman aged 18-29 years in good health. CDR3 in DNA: TGTGCCAGCAGCTTAAATGGACCCTACGAGCAGTACTTC. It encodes CASSLNGPYEQYF.